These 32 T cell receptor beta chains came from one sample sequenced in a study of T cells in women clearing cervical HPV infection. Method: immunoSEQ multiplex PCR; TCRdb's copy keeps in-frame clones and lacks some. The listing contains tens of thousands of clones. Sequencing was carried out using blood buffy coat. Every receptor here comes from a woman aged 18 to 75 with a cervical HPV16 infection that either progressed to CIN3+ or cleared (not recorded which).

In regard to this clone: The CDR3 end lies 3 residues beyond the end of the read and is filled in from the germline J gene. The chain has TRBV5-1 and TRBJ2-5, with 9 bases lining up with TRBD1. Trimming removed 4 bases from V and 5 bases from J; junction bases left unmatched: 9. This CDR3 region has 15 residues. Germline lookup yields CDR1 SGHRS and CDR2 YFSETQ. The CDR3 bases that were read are TGCGCCAGCAGCCAACACTACGGGACAGGGGAGACC. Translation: CASSQHYGTGET. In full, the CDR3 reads CASSQHYGTGETQYF.

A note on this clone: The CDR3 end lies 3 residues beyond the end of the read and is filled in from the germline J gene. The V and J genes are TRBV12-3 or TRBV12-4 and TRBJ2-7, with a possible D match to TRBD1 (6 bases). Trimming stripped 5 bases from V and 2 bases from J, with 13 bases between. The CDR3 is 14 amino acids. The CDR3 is CASSPRTVPYEQYF. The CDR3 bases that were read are TGTGCCAGCAGTCCGCGGACAGTCCCCTACGAG.

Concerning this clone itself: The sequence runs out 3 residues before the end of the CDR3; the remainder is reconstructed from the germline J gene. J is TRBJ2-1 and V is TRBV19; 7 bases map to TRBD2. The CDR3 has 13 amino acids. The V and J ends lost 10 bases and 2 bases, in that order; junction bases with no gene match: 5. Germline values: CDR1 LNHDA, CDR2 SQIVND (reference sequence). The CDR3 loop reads CATAGVAYNEQFF. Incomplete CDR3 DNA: TGTGCCACCGCGGGGGTCGCCTACAATGAG.

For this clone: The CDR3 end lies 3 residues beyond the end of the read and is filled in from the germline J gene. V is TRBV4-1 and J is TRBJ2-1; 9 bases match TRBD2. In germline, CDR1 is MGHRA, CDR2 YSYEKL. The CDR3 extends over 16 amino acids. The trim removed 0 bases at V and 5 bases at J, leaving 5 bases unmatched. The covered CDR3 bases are TGCGCCAGCAGCCAAGAGGGGACTAGCACGCACAATGAG. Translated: CASSQEGTSTHNE. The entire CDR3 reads CASSQEGTSTHNEQFF.

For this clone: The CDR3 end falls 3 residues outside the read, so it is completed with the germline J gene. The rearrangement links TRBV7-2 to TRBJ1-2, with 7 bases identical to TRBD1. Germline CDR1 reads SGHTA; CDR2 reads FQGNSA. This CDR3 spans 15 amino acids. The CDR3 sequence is CASSYTTGQSYDYTF. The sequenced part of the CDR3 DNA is TGTGCCAGCAGCTATACCACGGGACAGTCCTACGAC.

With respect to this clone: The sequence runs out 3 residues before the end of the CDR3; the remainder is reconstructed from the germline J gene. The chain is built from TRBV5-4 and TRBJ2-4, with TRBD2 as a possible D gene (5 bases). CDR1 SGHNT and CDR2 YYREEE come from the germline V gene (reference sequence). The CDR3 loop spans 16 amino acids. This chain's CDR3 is CASSLEPGVVMSGQYF. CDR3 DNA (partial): TGTGCCAGCAGCTTGGAACCAGGAGTGGTGATGAGCGGT.

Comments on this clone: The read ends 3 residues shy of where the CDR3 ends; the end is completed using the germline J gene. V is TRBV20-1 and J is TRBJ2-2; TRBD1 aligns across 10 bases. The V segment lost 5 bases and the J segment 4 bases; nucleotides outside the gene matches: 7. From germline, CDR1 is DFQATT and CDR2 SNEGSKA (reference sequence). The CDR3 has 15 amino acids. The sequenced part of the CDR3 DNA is TGCAGTGCTTCGGACAGGGGGTCTGGCACCGGGGAG. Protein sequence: CSASDRGSGTGE. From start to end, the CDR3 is CSASDRGSGTGELFF.

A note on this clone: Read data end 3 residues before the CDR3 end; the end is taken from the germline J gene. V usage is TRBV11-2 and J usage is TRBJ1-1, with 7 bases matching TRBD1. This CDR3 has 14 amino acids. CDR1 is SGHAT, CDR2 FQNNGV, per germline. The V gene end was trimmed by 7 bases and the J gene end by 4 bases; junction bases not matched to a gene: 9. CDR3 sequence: CASNNAGGPTEAFF. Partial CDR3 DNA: TGTGCCAGCAACAACGCAGGGGGGCCCACTGAA.

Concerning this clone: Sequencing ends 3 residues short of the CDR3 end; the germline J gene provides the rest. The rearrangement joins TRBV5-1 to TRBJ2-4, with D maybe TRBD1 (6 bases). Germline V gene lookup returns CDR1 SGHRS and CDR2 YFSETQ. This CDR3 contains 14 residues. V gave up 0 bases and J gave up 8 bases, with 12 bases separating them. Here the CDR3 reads CASSLEPGVDIQYF. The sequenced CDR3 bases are TGCGCCAGCAGCTTGGAACCAGGGGTGGACATT.

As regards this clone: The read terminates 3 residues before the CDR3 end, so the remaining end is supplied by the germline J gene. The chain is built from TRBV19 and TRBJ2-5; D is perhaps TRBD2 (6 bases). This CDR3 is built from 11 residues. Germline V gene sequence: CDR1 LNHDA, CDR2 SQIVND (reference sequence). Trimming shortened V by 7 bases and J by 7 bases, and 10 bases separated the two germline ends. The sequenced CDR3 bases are TGTGCCAGTACTCAAGCGGGGACC. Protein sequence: CASTQAGT. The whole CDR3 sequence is CASTQAGTQYF.

CDR3 protein: CASSLGLAGVVYEQYF. The sequenced part of the CDR3 DNA is TGTGCCAGCAGTTTAGGACTAGCGGGGGTGGTTTACGAG. The chain is built from TRBV12-3 or TRBV12-4 and TRBJ2-7, with TRBD2 matching over 12 bases. The missing CDR3 end, 3 residues past where the read stops, is filled in from the germline J gene. V shed 1 base, J shed 4 bases, and the junction held 5 bases outside the gene matches. The CDR3 sequence is 16 residues long.

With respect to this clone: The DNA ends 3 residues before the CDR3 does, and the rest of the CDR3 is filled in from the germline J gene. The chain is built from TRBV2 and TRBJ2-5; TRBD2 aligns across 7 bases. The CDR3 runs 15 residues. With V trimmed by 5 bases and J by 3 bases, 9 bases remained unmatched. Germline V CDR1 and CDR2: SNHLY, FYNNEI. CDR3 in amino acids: CASSYTGTTKETQYF. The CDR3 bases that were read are TGTGCCAGCAGTTACACCGGGACTACAAAAGAGACC.

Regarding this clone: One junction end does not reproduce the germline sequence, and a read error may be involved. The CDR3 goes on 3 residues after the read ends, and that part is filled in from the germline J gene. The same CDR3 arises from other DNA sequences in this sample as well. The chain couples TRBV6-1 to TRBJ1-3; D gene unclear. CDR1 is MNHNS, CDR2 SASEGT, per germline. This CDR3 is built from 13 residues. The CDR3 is CASSEETGNTIYF. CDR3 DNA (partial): TGTGCCAGCAGTGAAGAGACTGGAAACACA.

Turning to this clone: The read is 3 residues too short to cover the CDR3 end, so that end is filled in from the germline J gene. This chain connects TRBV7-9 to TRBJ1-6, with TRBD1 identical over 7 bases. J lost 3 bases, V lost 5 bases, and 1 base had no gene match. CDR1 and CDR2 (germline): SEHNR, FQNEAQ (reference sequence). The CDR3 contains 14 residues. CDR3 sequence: CASSRDSYNSPLHF. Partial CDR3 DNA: TGTGCCAGCAGCCGGGACAGCTATAATTCACCC. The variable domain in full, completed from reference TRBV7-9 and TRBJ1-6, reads DTGVSQNPRHKITKRGQNVTFRCDPISEHNRLYWYRQTLGQGPEFLTYFQNEAQLEKSRLLSDRFSAERPKGSFSTLEIQRTEQGDSAMYLCASSRDSYNSPLHFGNGTRLTVT.

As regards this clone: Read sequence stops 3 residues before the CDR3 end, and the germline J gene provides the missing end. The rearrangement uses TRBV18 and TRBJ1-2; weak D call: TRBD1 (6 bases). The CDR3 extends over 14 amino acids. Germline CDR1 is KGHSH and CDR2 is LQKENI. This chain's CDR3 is CASSQQGLPDTYTF. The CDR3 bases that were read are TGTGCCAGCTCACAGCAGGGGCTCCCAGATACC.

CDR3: CASTPTVPSINSPLFF. CDR3 DNA, as far as it was read: TGTGCCAGTACCCCGACAGTTCCGTCTATCAATTCACCA. The chain uses TRBV19 and TRBJ1-4; a possible D gene is TRBD1 (5 bases). The sequence runs out 3 residues before the end of the CDR3; the remainder is reconstructed from the germline J gene. The CDR3 has 16 residues. Germline CDR1 reads LNHDA; CDR2 reads SQIVND (reference sequence).

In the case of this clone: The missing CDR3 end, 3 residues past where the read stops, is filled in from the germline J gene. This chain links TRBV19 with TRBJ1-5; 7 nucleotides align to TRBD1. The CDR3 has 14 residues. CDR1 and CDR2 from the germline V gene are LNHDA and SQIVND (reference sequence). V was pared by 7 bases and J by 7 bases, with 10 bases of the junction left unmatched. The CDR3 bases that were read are TGTGCCAGTAAAATAGAGGGGGCAAAGCAGCCC. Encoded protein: CASKIEGAKQP. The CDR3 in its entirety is CASKIEGAKQPQHF. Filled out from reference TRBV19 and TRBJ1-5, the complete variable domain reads DGGITQSPKYLFRKEGQNVTLSCEQNLNHDAMYWYRQDPGQGLRLIYYSQIVNDFQKGDIAEGYSVSREKKESFPLTVTSAQKNPTAFYLCASKIEGAKQPQHFGDGTRLSIL.

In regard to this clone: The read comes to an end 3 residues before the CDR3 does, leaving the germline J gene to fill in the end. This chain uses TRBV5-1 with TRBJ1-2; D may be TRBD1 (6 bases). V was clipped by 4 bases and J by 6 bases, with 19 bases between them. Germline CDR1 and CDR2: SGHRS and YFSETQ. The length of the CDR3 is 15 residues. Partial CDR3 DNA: TGCGCCAGCAGCCCCGAGGGGGGGGGCGCCGATGGC. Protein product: CASSPEGGGADG. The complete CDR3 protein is CASSPEGGGADGYTF.

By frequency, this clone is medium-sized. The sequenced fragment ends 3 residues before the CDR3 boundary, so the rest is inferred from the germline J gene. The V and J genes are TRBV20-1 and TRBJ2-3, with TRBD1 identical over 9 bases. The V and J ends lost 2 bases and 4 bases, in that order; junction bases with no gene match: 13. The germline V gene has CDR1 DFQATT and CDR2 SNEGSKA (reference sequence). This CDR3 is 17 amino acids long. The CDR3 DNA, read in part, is TGCAGTGCTAGACCCTCCCCCGGACAGGGGAGGGCAGATACG. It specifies CSARPSPGQGRADT. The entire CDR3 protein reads CSARPSPGQGRADTQYF.

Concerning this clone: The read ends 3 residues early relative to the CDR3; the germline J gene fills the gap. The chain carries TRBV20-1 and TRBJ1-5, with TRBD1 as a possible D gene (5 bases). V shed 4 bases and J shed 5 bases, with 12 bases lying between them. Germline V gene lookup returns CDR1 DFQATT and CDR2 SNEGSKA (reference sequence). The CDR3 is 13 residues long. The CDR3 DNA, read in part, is TGCAGTGCTATTTGGGGAGGGGATCAGCCC. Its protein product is CSAIWGGDQP. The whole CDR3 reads CSAIWGGDQPQHF.

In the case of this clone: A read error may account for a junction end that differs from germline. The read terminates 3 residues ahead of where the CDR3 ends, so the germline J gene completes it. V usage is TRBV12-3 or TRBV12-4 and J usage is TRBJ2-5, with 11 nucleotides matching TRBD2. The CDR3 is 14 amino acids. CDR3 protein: CASSLAGGQETQYF. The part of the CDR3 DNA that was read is TGTGCCAGCAGTCTAGCGGGGGGTCAAGAGACC.

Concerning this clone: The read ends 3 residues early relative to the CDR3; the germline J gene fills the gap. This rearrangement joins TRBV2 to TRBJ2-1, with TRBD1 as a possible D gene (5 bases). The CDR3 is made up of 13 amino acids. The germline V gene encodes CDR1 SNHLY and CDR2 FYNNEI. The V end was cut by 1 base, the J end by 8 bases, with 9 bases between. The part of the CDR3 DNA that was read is TGTGCCAGCAGTGAAGACAGGATCTATGAG. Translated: CASSEDRIYE. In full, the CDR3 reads CASSEDRIYEQFF.

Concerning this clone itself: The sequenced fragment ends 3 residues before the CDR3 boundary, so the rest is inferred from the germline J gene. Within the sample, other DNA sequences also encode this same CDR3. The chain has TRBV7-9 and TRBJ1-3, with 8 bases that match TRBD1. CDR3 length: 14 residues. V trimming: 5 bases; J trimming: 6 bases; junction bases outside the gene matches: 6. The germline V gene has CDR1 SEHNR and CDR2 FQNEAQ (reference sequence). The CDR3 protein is CASSLGQGSNTIYF. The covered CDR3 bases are TGTGCCAGCAGCCTCGGACAGGGTTCAAACACC.

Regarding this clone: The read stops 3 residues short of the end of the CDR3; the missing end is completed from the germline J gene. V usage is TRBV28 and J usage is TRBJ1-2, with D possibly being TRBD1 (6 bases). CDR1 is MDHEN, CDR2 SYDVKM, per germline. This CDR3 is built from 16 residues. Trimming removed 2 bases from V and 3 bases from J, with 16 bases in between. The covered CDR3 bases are TGTGCCAGCAGTTTAGAGGGGGGGGACCGCTACTATGGC. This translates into CASSLEGGDRYYG. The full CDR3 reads CASSLEGGDRYYGYTF.

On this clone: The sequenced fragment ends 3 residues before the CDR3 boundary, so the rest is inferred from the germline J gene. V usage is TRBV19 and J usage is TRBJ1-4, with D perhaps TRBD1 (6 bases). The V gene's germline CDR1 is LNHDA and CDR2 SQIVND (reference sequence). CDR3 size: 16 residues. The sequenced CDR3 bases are TGTGCCAGTAAGGATCGGGGGGCATCCTATAATTCACCA. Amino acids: CASKDRGASYNSP. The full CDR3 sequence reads CASKDRGASYNSPLFF. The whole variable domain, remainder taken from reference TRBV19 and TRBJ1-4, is DGGITQSPKYLFRKEGQNVTLSCEQNLNHDAMYWYRQDPGQGLRLIYYSQIVNDFQKGDIAEGYSVSREKKESFPLTVTSAQKNPTAFYLCASKDRGASYNSPLFFGSGTQLSVL.

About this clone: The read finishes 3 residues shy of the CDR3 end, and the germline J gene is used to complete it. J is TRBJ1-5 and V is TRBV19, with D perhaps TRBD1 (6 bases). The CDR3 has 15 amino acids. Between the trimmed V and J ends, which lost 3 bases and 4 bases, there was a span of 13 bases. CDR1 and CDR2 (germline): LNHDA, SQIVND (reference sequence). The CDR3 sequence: CASSIGLRGNQPQHF. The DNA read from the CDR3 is TGTGCCAGTAGTATCGGCTTAAGGGGGAATCAGCCC. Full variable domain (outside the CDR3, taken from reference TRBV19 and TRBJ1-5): DGGITQSPKYLFRKEGQNVTLSCEQNLNHDAMYWYRQDPGQGLRLIYYSQIVNDFQKGDIAEGYSVSREKKESFPLTVTSAQKNPTAFYLCASSIGLRGNQPQHFGDGTRLSIL.

CDR3 residues: CSALWGGDQETQYF. The CDR3 DNA, read in part, is TGCAGTGCTCTCTGGGGGGGAGACCAAGAGACC. The rearrangement links TRBV20-1 to TRBJ2-5; 7 nucleotides align to TRBD2. The CDR3 end falls 3 residues outside the read, so it is completed with the germline J gene. The V segment lost 5 bases and the J segment 0 bases; nucleotides outside the gene matches: 6. The germline V gene encodes CDR1 DFQATT and CDR2 SNEGSKA (reference sequence). The CDR3 contains 14 residues.

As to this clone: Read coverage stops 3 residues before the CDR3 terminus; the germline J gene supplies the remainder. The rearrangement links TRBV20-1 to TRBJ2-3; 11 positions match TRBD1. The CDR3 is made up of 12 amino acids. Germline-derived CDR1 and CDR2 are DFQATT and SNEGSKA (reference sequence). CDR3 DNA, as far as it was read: TGCAGTGCAGGGACAGGGGGTCAGCCG. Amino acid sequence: CSAGTGGQP. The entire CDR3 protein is CSAGTGGQPQYF.

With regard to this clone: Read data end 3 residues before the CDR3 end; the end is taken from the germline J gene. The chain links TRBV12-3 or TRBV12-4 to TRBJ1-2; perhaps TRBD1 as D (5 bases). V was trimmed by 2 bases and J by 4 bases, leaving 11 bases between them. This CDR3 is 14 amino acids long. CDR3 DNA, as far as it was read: TGTGCCAGCAGTTTAACAGGACCAGGCTATGGC. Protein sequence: CASSLTGPGYG. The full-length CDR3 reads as CASSLTGPGYGYTF.

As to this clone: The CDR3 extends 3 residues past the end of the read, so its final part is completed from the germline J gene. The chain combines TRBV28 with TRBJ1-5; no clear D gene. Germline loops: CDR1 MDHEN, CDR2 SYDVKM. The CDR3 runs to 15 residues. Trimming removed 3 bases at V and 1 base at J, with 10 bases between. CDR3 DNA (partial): TGTGCCAGCAGTTTTTCGGGTAGCAGCAATCAGCCC. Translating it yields CASSFSGSSNQP. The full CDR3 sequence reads CASSFSGSSNQPQHF.

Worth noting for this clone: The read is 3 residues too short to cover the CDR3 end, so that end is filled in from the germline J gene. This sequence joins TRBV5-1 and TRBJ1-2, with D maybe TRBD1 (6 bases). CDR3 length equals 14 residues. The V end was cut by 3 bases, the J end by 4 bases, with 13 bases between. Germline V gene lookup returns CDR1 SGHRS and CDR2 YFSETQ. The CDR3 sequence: CASSSVTGFYGYTF. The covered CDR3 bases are TGCGCCAGCAGCTCAGTAACAGGGTTCTATGGC.

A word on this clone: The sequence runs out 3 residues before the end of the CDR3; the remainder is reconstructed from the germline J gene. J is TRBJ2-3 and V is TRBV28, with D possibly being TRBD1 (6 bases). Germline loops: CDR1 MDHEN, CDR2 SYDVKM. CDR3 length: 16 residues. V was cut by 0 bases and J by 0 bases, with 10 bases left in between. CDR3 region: CASSLWGATSTDTQYF. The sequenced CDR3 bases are TGTGCCAGCAGTTTATGGGGGGCAACTAGCACAGATACG.